This TCR beta chain was found in a study of STAT3 mutations in large granular lymphocyte leukemia (dated by TCRdb to between 2018 and 2021). About the full investigation: In roughly half of the longitudinally sequenced T-LGLL patients, canonical activating STAT3 mutations were detected. More than half of T-LGLL patients received one or more immunosuppressive therapy regimens, with hematologic response in about 40% of those treated. Serial deep sequencing of TCRbeta CDR3 and STAT3 was performed in patients with T-cell large granular lymphocyte leukemia to reconstruct clonal hierarchy and dynamics. From an initial cohort of some 210 LGL patients, roughly 17 representative T-LGLL cases were chosen for longitudinal sequencing of TCRbeta and STAT3. As controls within the study, a couple of patients with natural killer LGL leukemia were also sequenced longitudinally. Patients were sequenced at roughly 3.8 time points on average, with the number of samplings per patient ranging from 2 to 8.

TCRbeta libraries were sequenced on an Illumina MiSeq, averaging roughly 40,000 productive templates per sample. Using multiplex PCR amplification, the immunoSEQ assay generated the TCRbeta CDR3 libraries. As for the original processing: Repertoire diversity was calculated as previously defined, and values close to 0 indicated extremely monoclonal samples. TCRdb provides this immuneACCESS table in a form limited to in-frame rearrangements. Some clones are lacking; in checked studies, under half of them reflect an unresolved V gene, and why the rest are absent is not known. V and J calls and clone size are given by that table; D and trimming were obtained from the DNA. The sample yields tens of thousands of clones; over 75% were counted once. The biggest ten clones account for over 0.4% of the sample. This clone has a single count. What antigen it recognizes has not been identified. Base qualities are not at hand, and no much larger clone is one base apart.

DNA was extracted from blood mononuclear cells, with the same DNA used for both TCR and STAT3 sequencing. Beyond this particular receptor, the publication reports: Since codominant clonotypes persisted in some patients, a small but highly pathogenic clone may have gone undetected. TCR clonotype switching after therapy was seen in about 35% of the 18 patients, with all newly emerging clones being STAT3 wild type. Variable intervals between samplings and differing treatment regimens complicated linking therapy response to changes in TCR clonal burden. The burden of the dominant TCR clone was higher than the STAT3 mutant burden in several patients, which suggests that the STAT3 mutation arose secondarily inside a clone that had already expanded. Because no samples were available when a clone first appeared, clonal expansion was inferred from samplings taken at other points. Every T-LGLL patient showed at least one immunodominant TCRbeta clonotype, and about half showed multiple immunodominant subclonotypes.

V is cut by 3 bases and J by 1 base, and the space between the germline ends is 12 bases. For CDR1 and CDR2, the germline V gene lists SNHLY and FYNNEI. From the cysteine up to the phenylalanine, the CDR3 has a length of 15 residues. Left in the record is the CDR3 DNA by itself, 45 bases read in frame from the first base. The specimen sequenced was PBMCs. The receptor comes from a human donor with T large granular lymphocyte leukemia. Some clones in this sample may be carry-over from other donors' samples. The chain is made from TRBV2 and TRBJ1-1, with the D gene not clear enough to name. The base sequence is TGTGCCAGCAGTGAGGAGGACTCTCGGAACACTGAAGCTTTCTTT. Translated, this gives CASSEEDSRNTEAFF. The CDR3 plus the reference TRBV2 and TRBJ1-1 genes for the other parts give the full variable domain: EPEVTQTPSHQVTQMGQEVILRCVPISNHLYFYWYRQILGQKVEFLVSFYNNEISEKSEIFDDQFSVERPDGSNFTLKIRSTKLEDSAMYFCASSEEDSRNTEAFFGQGTRLTVV.